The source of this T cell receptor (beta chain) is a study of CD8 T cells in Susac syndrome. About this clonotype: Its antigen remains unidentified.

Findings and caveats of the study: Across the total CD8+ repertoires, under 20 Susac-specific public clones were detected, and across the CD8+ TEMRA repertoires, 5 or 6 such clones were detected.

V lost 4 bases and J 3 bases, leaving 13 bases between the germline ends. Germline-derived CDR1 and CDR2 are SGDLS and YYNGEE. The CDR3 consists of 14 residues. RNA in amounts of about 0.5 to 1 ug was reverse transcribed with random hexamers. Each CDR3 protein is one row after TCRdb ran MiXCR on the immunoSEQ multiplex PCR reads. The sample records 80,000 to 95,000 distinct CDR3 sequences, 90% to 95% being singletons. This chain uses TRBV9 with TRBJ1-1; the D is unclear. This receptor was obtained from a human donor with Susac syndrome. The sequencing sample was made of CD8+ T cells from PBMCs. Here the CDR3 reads CASSSSRRDTEAFF. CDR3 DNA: TGTGCCAGCAGCTCCAGCAGGAGGGACACTGAAGCTTTCTTT. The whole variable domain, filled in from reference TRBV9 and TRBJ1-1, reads DSGVTQTPKHLITATGQRVTLRCSPRSGDLSVYWYQQSLDQGLQFLIQYYNGEERAKGNILERFSAQQFPDLHSELNLSSLELGDSALYFCASSSSRRDTEAFFGQGTRLTVV.